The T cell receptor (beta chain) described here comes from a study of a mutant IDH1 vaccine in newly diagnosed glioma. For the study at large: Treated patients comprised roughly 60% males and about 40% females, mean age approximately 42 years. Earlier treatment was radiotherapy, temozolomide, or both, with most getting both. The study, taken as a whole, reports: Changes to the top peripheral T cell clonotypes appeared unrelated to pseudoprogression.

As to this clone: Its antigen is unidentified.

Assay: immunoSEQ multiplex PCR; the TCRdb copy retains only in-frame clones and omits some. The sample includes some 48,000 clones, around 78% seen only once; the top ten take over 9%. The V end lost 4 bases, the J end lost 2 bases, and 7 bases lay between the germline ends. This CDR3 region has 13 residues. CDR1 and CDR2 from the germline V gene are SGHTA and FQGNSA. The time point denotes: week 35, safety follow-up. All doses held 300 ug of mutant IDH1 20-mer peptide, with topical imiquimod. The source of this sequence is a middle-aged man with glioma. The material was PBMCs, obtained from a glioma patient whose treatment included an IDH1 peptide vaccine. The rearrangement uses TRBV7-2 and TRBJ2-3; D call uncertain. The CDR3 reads CASSSQHTDTQYF. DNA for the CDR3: TGTGCCAGCAGCTCGCAGCACACAGATACGCAGTATTTT. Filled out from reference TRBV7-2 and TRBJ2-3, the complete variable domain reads GAGVSQSPSNKVTEKGKDVELRCDPISGHTALYWYRQSLGQGLEFLIYFQGNSAPDKSGLPSDRFSAERTGGSVSTLTIQRTQQEDSAVYLCASSSQHTDTQYFGPGTRLTVL.